The sequence of this TCR beta chain was determined in a study of blood T cell repertoires in COVID-19. For the study at large: The study drew acute and convalescent COVID-19 samples from the United States, Italy and Spain. The cDNA or gDNA used as material had been derived from T cells, B-cell-depleted T cells, or PBMCs.

The authors' processing: From reference gene primer amplification, estimates of nucleated cell counts were derived. TCRdb's copy holds only in-frame clones and misses some; the assay was immunoSEQ multiplex PCR. The V and J calls and clone size were taken over from that table, and D and trimming were inferred from the DNA. The data show about 170,000 clones, approximately 79% seen once. Patients from Seattle were sampled longitudinally, starting during active infection. The germline CDR1 and CDR2 sequences are SGHKS and YYEKEE (reference sequence). This CDR3 has 16 residues. V gave up 4 bases and J gave up 5 bases; unmatched junction bases: 10.

The sequence derives from a woman aged 40 to 50 with COVID-19, enrolled during active disease. The chain joins TRBV5-5 to TRBJ1-5; 9 bases fit TRBD1. Specimen: peripheral blood. The CDR3 here is CASSHVPGQGHQPQHF. CDR3 coding DNA: TGTGCCAGCAGCCATGTACCGGGACAGGGCCATCAGCCCCAGCATTTT.